This T cell receptor (beta chain) was captured in a study of monozygotic twins with inflammatory bowel disease. Notes on this clonotype: The antigen remains unidentified.

The CDR3 sequence is 13 residues long. The germline CDR1 and CDR2 sequences are MNHEY and SVGEGT. Study-level points and caveats: Findings did not support one strong IBD-associated signal or clonotype. For repertoire similarity, concordant twins did not differ from discordant twins, possibly because power was limited. Twins with IBD were found to have lower TCRbeta diversity (inverse Simpson) than healthy co-twins.

TCRdb re-called the 5' RACE reads and catalogs CDR3 proteins one per entry, DNA excluded. Listed are 140,000 to 150,000 distinct CDR3 sequences; about 1.2% falls within the top ten. This receptor was identified in a human donor with ulcerative colitis or Crohn's disease, or a healthy co-twin of an affected twin (not recorded which). The sample consisted of blood. This chain connects TRBV6-2 or TRBV6-3 to TRBJ2-7. The CDR3 loop is CASSYTFLGEQYF.